These 24 T cell receptor beta chains originate from one sample sequenced in a study of beta chain features in type 1 diabetes. The sequenced template was cDNA made from the entire isolated RNA. Some clones are missing from TCRdb's copy, which holds only in-frame ones; the method was immunoSEQ multiplex PCR. The top ten clones hold 0.015% of a sample with approximately 330,000 clones, more than 9.5% of them seen once. Sequencing input: naive CD4+ T cells from blood. These receptors were taken from a woman in her thirties in good health.

The rearrangement links TRBV19 to TRBJ2-3; D possibly corresponds to TRBD2 (6 bases). The V end was cut by 5 bases, the J end by 0 bases, with 12 bases between. Germline-derived CDR1 and CDR2 are LNHDA and SQIVND (reference sequence). The CDR3 contains 15 residues. CDR3 in amino acids: CASSPRLGSTDTQYF. CDR3 bases: TGTGCCAGTAGTCCAAGACTAGGAAGCACAGATACGCAGTATTTT.

This clone was picked up a small number of times. The chain joins TRBV7-2 to TRBJ2-1; 12 positions agree with TRBD1. This CDR3 is built from 14 residues. V shed 5 bases and J 5 bases; nucleotides not matched to a gene: 1. Germline assignment: CDR1 SGHTA and CDR2 FQGNSA. Here the CDR3 reads CASSRDRGHNEQFF. The CDR3 DNA sequence: TGTGCCAGCAGCCGGGACAGGGGGCACAATGAGCAGTTCTTC.

The chain has TRBV6-5 and TRBJ2-5; the match to TRBD2 covers 9 bases. In germline, CDR1 is MNHEY, CDR2 SVGAGI. There are 14 residues in the CDR3. V shed 6 bases, J shed 6 bases, and the junction held 8 bases outside the gene matches. This CDR3 reads CASRHAGGAQTQYF. The CDR3 nucleotides are TGTGCCAGCAGACACGCGGGAGGGGCGCAGACCCAGTACTTC.

This clone turned up a few times. The V and J genes are TRBV28 and TRBJ2-7, with D possibly matching TRBD1 (5 bases). CDR1 and CDR2 from the germline V gene are MDHEN and SYDVKM. The CDR3 has 12 amino acids. V lost 8 bases, J lost 4 bases, and 12 bases lay in between. CDR3 region: CASLTGQYEQYF. CDR3 DNA sequence: TGTGCCAGCTTGACCGGACAATACGAGCAGTACTTC.

J is TRBJ2-1 and V is TRBV9, with 13 bases identical to TRBD2. Germline V gene sequence: CDR1 SGDLS, CDR2 YYNGEE. This CDR3 region has 15 residues. The ends lost 5 bases at V and 6 bases at J; junction bases unmatched: 5. The CDR3 loop is CASRRTSGGANEQFF. In DNA, the CDR3 is TGTGCCAGCAGGCGCACTAGCGGGGGGGCCAATGAGCAGTTCTTC.

This clone was picked up a small number of times. The rearrangement uses TRBV7-9 and TRBJ2-3, with 7 positions matching TRBD1. The CDR3 sequence is 18 residues long. Germline trimming cut 5 bases from V and 0 bases from J; bases unmatched to any gene: 14. Per the germline V gene, CDR1 is SEHNR and CDR2 is FQNEAQ (reference sequence). In DNA form, the CDR3 reads TGTGCCAGCAGCCCTGGGACAGCCCCTAGTCTTAGCACAGATACGCAGTATTTT. Translation gives CASSPGTAPSLSTDTQYF. The full variable domain, with the rest looked up from reference TRBV7-9 and TRBJ2-3, is DTGVSQNPRHKITKRGQNVTFRCDPISEHNRLYWYRQTLGQGPEFLTYFQNEAQLEKSRLLSDRFSAERPKGSFSTLEIQRTEQGDSAMYLCASSPGTAPSLSTDTQYFGPGTRLTVL.

This rearrangement joins TRBV5-1 to TRBJ2-7; 7 bases match TRBD2. Germline V CDR1 and CDR2: SGHRS, YFSETQ. This CDR3 spans 15 amino acids. V shed 0 bases and J 3 bases; nucleotides not matched to a gene: 6. The CDR3 sequence: CASSLALAALYEQYF. The CDR3 DNA follows: TGCGCCAGCAGCTTGGCCCTAGCGGCCCTCTACGAGCAGTACTTC.

This clone was found a few times. The V and J genes are TRBV10-3 and TRBJ2-1; D gene uncertain. V was clipped by 6 bases and J by 5 bases, with 14 bases between them. Germline loops: CDR1 ENHRY, CDR2 SYGVKD. This CDR3 contains 14 residues. The CDR3 protein is CAIRLRQAHNEQFF. The CDR3 DNA reads as TGTGCCATCAGATTAAGGCAGGCGCACAATGAGCAGTTCTTC.

This clone was seen a few times. The chain couples TRBV7-9 to TRBJ2-1, with 10 bases aligning to TRBD2. With 2 bases clipped from V and 1 base from J, the junction kept 2 bases outside the gene matches. Germline CDR1 SEHNR, CDR2 FQNEAQ (reference sequence). The CDR3 runs 16 residues. CDR3 protein: CASSLSGRVSYNEQFF. CDR3 coding DNA: TGTGCCAGCAGCTTAAGCGGGAGGGTTTCCTACAATGAGCAGTTCTTC.

Only a few counts were recorded for this clone. The rearrangement links TRBV11-2 to TRBJ2-1; tentatively, D is TRBD1 (6 bases). From germline, CDR1 is SGHAT and CDR2 FQNNGV. Deletions cut 3 bases from V and 4 bases from J, with 10 bases between. This CDR3 has 14 amino acids. CDR3 nucleotides: TGTGCCAGCAGCTTGTCCCAGGGGTACAATGAGCAGTTCTTC. Translation gives CASSLSQGYNEQFF.

This clone was observed a few times. This rearrangement joins TRBV28 to TRBJ2-3; 7 bases are shared with TRBD2. Unmatched junction bases numbered 2, after V lost 3 bases and J lost 11 bases. The CDR3 runs 11 residues. CDR1 is MDHEN and CDR2 is SYDVKM in the germline V gene. CDR3 region: CASSLGRGQYF. CDR3 bases: TGTGCCAGCAGTTTGGGGAGGGGGCAGTATTTT.

There are a few counts of this clone. V gene TRBV4-3 combines with J gene TRBJ1-2, with TRBD1 matching 8 bases. V dropped 2 bases and J dropped 8; count of bases not matched to a gene: 4. In germline, CDR1 is LGHNA, CDR2 YSLEER. The CDR3 sequence is 13 residues long. For the CDR3, the DNA is TGCGCCAGCAGCCAAACGACAGGGGAAGGCTACACCTTC. Protein: CASSQTTGEGYTF.

In this sample, this clone turned up a few times. This chain uses TRBV29-1 with TRBJ2-5; D is unresolved. The CDR3 contains 13 residues. V was trimmed by 7 bases and J by 3 bases, leaving 15 bases between them. Germline lookup yields CDR1 SQVTM and CDR2 ANQGSEA. The CDR3 region is CSAERGSKETQYF. In nucleotides, the CDR3 is TGCAGCGCCGAGCGCGGAAGTAAAGAGACCCAGTACTTC.

The chain has TRBV6-6 and TRBJ2-5; 12 nucleotides line up with TRBD2. CDR1 is MNHNY, CDR2 SVGAGI, per germline (reference sequence). The CDR3 has 15 residues. Losses at the gene ends were 5 bases for V and 4 bases for J; bases not matched to a gene: 5. The CDR3 DNA follows: TGTGCCAGCAGTCGACTAGCGGGAGAGCGAGAGACCCAGTACTTC. It specifies CASSRLAGERETQYF.

This clone has only a few counts. Other DNA sequences in this specimen translate into the identical CDR3. V usage is TRBV5-1 and J usage is TRBJ2-1; 7 nucleotides line up with TRBD1. The germline CDR1 and CDR2 sequences are SGHRS and YFSETQ. V lost 4 bases to trimming and J lost 0 bases; unmatched junction nucleotides: 4. This CDR3 region has 15 residues. CDR3 amino acids: CASSLGQVSYNEQFF. The CDR3 DNA reads as TGCGCCAGCAGCCTCGGACAGGTCTCCTACAATGAGCAGTTCTTC.

For this clone: Within the sample, other DNA sequences also encode this same CDR3. This chain joins TRBV18 and TRBJ2-5; TRBD1 aligns across 7 bases. The CDR3 has 13 residues. The germline V gene has CDR1 KGHSH and CDR2 LQKENI. The junction had 0 bases not matched to a gene; V was cut back by 3 bases and J by 2 bases. CDR3: CASSPDRQETQYF. The CDR3 DNA follows: TGTGCCAGCTCACCGGACAGGCAAGAGACCCAGTACTTC.

In its sample, this clone was seen a few times. The chain recombines TRBV7-2 with TRBJ2-1, with TRBD2 as a possible D gene (6 bases). Germline CDR1 is SGHTA and CDR2 is FQGNSA. This CDR3 comprises 14 residues. Trimming shortened V by 5 bases and J by 8 bases, and 16 bases separated the two germline ends. CDR3 sequence: CASSTWRGSHEQFF. CDR3 DNA sequence: TGTGCCAGCAGCACCTGGCGGGGTTCCCATGAGCAGTTCTTC.

The chain employs TRBV7-9 and TRBJ2-5, with D perhaps TRBD2 (5 bases). The V end lost 5 bases, the J end lost 0 bases, and 13 bases lay between the germline ends. CDR1 and CDR2 from the germline V gene are SEHNR and FQNEAQ (reference sequence). CDR3 length equals 15 residues. CDR3 nucleotide sequence: TGTGCCAGCAGCGTCAGCGGTGGGGACCAAGAGACCCAGTACTTC. This translates into CASSVSGGDQETQYF.

In nucleotides, the CDR3 is TGCAGTGCTAGGGACGGAGGGCCCCAGCATTTT. Amino acid sequence: CSARDGGPQHF. The chain joins TRBV20-1 to TRBJ1-5; D not resolved. Germline V lookup: CDR1 DFQATT, CDR2 SNEGSKA (reference sequence). Trimming pared 3 bases from V and 9 bases from J, leaving 9 bases between. This CDR3 region has 11 residues.

This clone was observed a handful of times. V usage is TRBV5-1 and J usage is TRBJ2-2; TRBD1 aligns across 7 bases. The CDR3 consists of 15 residues. After removal of 2 bases from V and 6 bases from J, the junction contained 7 bases not matched to a gene. CDR1 is SGHRS and CDR2 is YFSETQ in the germline V gene. CDR3 nucleotides: TGCGCCAGCAGCTTCACAATCGACAGGGCCGGGGAGCTGTTTTTT. It codes for CASSFTIDRAGELFF.

The V gene is TRBV7-3, the J gene TRBJ2-1; no firm D call. CDR1 is SGHTA, CDR2 FQGTGA, per germline. V shed 5 bases and J shed 3 bases, with 20 bases lying between them. The CDR3 has 17 residues. The CDR3 loop reads CASSLTSSTVGYNEQFF. The DNA for the CDR3 is TGTGCCAGCAGCCTCACGAGCTCAACCGTTGGCTACAATGAGCAGTTCTTC.

This clone was found a few times. The V gene is TRBV6-6, the J gene TRBJ2-1, with TRBD2 identical over 8 bases. Per the germline V gene, CDR1 is MNHNY and CDR2 is SVGAGI (reference sequence). The CDR3 is made up of 15 amino acids. J gave up 0 bases and V 5 bases, and 3 bases lay outside the gene matches. The chain's CDR3 is CASSNSGSSYNEQFF. The CDR3 DNA reads TGTGCCAGCAGTAACAGCGGGAGCTCCTACAATGAGCAGTTCTTC.

There are a few counts of this clone. The chain is built from TRBV5-1 and TRBJ2-1; 13 bases agree with TRBD2. Germline values: CDR1 SGHRS, CDR2 YFSETQ. The V gene end was trimmed by 4 bases and the J gene end by 5 bases; junction bases not matched to a gene: 6. The CDR3 has 16 residues. CDR3 region: CASSPWGTSGNNEQFF. CDR3 sequence (DNA): TGCGCCAGCAGCCCCTGGGGGACTAGCGGGAACAATGAGCAGTTCTTC.

The genes are TRBV7-8 and TRBJ2-7, with 8 bases fitting TRBD1. Germline assignment: CDR1 SGHVS and CDR2 FQNEAQ. The CDR3 loop spans 14 amino acids. V was pared by 6 bases and J by 3 bases, with 7 bases of the junction left unmatched. Written as DNA, the CDR3 is TGTGCCAGCAGTCAACCGGGACAGGTCTACGAGCAGTACTTC. Amino acid sequence: CASSQPGQVYEQYF.